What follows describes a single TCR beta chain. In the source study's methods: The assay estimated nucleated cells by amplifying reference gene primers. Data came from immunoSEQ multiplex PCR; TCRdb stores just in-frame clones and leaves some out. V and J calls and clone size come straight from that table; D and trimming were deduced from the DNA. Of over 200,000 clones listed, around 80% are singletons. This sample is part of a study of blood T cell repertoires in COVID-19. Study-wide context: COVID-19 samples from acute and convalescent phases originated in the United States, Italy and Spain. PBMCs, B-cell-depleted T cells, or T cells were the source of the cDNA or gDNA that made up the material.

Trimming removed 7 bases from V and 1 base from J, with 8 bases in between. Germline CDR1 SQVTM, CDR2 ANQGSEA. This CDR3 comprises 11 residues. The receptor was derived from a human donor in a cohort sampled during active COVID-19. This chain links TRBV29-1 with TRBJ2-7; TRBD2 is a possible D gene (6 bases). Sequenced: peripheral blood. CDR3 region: CSAGLSYEQYF. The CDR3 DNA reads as TGCAGCGCTGGACTATCCTACGAGCAGTACTTC.